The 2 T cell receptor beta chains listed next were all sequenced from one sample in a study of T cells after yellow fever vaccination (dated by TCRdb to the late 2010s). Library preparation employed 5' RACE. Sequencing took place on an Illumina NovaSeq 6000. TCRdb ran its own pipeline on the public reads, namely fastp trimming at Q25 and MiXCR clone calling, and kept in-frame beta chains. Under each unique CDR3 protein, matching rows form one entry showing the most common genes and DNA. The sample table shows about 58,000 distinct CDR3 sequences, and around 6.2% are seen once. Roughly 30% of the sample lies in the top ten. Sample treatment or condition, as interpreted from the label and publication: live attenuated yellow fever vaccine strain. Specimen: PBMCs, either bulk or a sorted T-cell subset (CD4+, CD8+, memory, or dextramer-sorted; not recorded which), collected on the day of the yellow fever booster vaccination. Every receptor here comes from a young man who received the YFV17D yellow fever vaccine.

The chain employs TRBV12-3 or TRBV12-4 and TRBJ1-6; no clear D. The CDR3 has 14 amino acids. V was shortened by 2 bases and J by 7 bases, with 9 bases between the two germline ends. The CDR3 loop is CASSLSGSNSPLHF. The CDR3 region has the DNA TGTGCCAGCAGTTTATCGGGGTCAAATTCACCCCTCCACTTT.

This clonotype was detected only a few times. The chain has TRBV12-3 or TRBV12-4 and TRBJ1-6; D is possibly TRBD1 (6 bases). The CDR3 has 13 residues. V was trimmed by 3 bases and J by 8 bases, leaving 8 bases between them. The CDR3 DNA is TGTGCCAGCAGTTTTCACAGGGATTCACCCCTCCACTTT. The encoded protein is CASSFHRDSPLHF.